The entry below gives a single T cell receptor beta chain sequence along with its context. Its antigen remains undetermined. Base qualities are missing; no much larger clone stands one base away. Including the terminal cysteine and phenylalanine, the CDR3 comprises 15 residues. Here the CDR3 DNA is all that survives: 45 bases in frame from base 1. V is cut back by 3 bases and J by 1 base, with 6 bases in the junction unmatched. For CDR1 and CDR2, the germline V gene (reference sequence) lists DFQATT and SNEGSKA. This specimen belongs to a study of human T cells and chemical hapten exposure (dated by TCRdb to about 2021). General notes on the study: For sensitization, 2% DPC in acetone was applied to a roughly 2 cm by roughly 2 cm area of upper inner arm skin. Patch testing on the upper back used Finn chambers containing 0.01% DPC, with scoring done after 6 days according to International Contact Dermatitis Research Group standards. The mostly female patient cohort included alopecia areata with under or over 50% scalp involvement, alopecia totalis and alopecia universalis. Peripheral blood TCR repertoire changes were tracked in vivo in alopecia patients during primary and secondary sensitization to the hapten diphenylcyclopropenone (DPC). Patients additionally received weekly therapeutic DPC doses to the scalp throughout the roughly 24-week study period. Libraries were pooled for sequencing, and variation in per-sample TCR yields was attributed mainly to small differences in library volumes within the pool. Blood was sampled from patients pre-sensitization (week 0) and at 2, 6 and about 24 weeks after DPC sensitization. Blood for TCR sequencing was provided by twenty-nine alopecia patients at one to four time points (pre-sensitization, 2, 6 and 24 weeks). Study-wide findings and limitations: After repeated subsampling, the strength of the expansion versus patch-test correlation and the threshold at which it became significant changed. The number of PT1 expanded TCRs positively correlated with patch test score, significant at thresholds 8, 16 and 32 but not 4. No change with DPC sensitization was found in the number of TCRs above 1 in 1000 frequency, and no evidence of global repertoire structure alterations was found. Expanded TCRs formed significantly more large CDR3 similarity clusters than pre-sensitization or healthy control sets, consistent with antigen-driven responses. Alopecia, a presumed autoimmune disease, was present in all patients, so the immune response of the patients might differ from that of healthy individuals.

Libraries were constructed by RACE. For sequencing, a NextSeq 500 was employed. Library preparation attached unique molecular identifiers to individual cDNA molecules for quantitative, reproducible TCR counting. Each blood RNA sample was used to sequence both TCR alpha and TCR beta chains. Turning to the authors' computational methods: The median number of TCRs per sample was approximately 96,000, ranging from roughly 20,000 to 700,000. The Decombinator software suite was used to annotate V, J and CDR3 in the TCR reads. To make PS versus PT1 abundance plots, every sample was subsampled to the same number of TCRs (28,000). Expanded TCRs were defined as absent before sensitization and observed at least eight times at the 2-week time point. TCRdb's own reprocessing of the public reads used fastp at Q25 and MiXCR and kept productive beta chains. Rows matching on CDR3 protein sequence are summarized as one entry with the most common DNA and genes. None of the V and J calls come from the authors' own analysis; TCRdb made them. The sample table lists some 340,000 distinct CDR3 sequences, roughly 6.9% of them with a count of one. The top ten clones comprise approximately 8.9% of the sample.

The sample's time point label, in plain terms: patch test 1, 2 weeks after DPC sensitization. The treatment or condition label, as the study defines it: therapeutic diphenylcyclopropenone sensitization with weekly scalp DPC. Blood at each patch-test visit was drawn before the patch test was applied. To be eligible, patients had to be aged 18 to 70, diagnosed with alopecia and judged suitable for DPC therapy, while pregnant patients were excluded. Total RNA was isolated from unfractionated whole blood collected in Tempus Blood RNA tubes. The receptor was derived from a woman aged 18-29 years with alopecia areata. Some clones in this sample may be carry-over from other donors' samples. Recombination joined TRBV20-1 with TRBJ2-5, and TRBD2 matches 9 of the central bases. This material consisted of whole blood, taken in connection with sensitization to the hapten diphenylcyclopropenone (DPC). The nucleotide sequence reads as follows: TGCAGTGCTAGCGGCAGCGGGGGGCTCCAAGAGACCCAGTACTTC. It translates as CSASGSGGLQETQYF.